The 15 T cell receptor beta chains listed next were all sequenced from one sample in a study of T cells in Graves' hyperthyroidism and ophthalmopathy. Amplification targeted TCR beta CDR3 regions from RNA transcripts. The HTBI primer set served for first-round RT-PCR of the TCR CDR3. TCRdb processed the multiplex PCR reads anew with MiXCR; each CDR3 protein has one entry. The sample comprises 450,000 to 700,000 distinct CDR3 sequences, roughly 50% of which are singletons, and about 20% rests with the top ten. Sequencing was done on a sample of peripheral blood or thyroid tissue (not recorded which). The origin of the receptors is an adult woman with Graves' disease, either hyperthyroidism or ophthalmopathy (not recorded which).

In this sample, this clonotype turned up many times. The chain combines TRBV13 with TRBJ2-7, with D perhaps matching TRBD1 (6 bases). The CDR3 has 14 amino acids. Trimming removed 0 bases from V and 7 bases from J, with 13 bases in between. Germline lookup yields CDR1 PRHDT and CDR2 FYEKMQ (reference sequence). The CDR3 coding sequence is TGTGCCAGCAGCTTAGGGGCCAGGGGAAGGGAGCAGTACTTC. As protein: CASSLGARGREQYF.

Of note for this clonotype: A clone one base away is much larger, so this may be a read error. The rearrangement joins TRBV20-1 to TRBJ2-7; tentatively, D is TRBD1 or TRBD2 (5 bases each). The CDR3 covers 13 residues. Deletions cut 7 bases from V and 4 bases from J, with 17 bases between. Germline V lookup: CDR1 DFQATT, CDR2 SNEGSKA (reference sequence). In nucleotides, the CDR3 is TGCAGTGATAGGGACCAACACAAATACGAGCAGTACTTC. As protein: CSDRDQHKYEQYF.

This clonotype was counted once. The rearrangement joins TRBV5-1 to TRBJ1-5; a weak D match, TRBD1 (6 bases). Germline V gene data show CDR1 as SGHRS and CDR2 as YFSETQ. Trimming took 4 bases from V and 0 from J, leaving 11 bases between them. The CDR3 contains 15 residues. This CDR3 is CASSQVRGSNQPQHF. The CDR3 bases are TGCGCCAGCAGCCAAGTCAGGGGTAGCAATCAGCCCCAGCATTTT.

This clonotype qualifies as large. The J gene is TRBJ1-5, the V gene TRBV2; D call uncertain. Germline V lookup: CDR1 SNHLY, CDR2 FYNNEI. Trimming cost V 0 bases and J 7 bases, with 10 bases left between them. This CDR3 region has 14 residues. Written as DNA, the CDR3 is TGTGCCAGCAGTGAAGCGGAGCGCCAGCAGCCCCAGCATTTT. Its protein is CASSEAERQQPQHF. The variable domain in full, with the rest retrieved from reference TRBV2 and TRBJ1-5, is EPEVTQTPSHQVTQMGQEVILRCVPISNHLYFYWYRQILGQKVEFLVSFYNNEISEKSEIFDDQFSVERPDGSNFTLKIRSTKLEDSAMYFCASSEAERQQPQHFGDGTRLSIL.

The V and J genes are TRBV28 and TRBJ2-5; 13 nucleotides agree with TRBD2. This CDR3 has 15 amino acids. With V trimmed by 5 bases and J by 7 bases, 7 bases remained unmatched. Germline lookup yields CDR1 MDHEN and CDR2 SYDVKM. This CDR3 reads CASSRLAGGWGTQYF. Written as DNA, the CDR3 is TGTGCCAGCAGTAGACTAGCGGGAGGTTGGGGGACCCAGTACTTC.

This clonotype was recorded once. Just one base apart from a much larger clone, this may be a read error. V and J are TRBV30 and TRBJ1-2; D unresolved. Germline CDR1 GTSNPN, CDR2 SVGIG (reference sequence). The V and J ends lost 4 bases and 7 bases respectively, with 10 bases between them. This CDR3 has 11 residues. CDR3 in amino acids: CAWNWIGGYTF. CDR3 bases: TGTGCCTGGAATTGGATCGGTGGCTACACCTTC.

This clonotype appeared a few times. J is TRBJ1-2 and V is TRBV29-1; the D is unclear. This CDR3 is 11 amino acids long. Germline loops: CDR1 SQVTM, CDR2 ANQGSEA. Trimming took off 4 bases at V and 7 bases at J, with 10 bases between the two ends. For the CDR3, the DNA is TGCAGCGTTGCCGGGCGGCGTGGCTACACCTTC. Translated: CSVAGRRGYTF.

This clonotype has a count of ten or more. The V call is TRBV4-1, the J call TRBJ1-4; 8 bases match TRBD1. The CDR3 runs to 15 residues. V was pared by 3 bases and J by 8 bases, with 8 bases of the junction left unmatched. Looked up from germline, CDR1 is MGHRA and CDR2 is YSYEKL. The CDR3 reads CASSHGGQAGEKLFF. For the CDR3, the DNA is TGCGCCAGCAGCCATGGGGGACAGGCTGGGGAAAAACTGTTTTTT.

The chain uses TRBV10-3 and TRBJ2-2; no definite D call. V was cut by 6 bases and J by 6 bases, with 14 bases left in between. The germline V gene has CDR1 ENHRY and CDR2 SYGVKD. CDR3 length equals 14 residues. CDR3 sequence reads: CAISAGRPPGELFF. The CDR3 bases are TGTGCCATCAGCGCCGGTCGACCGCCCGGGGAGCTGTTTTTT.

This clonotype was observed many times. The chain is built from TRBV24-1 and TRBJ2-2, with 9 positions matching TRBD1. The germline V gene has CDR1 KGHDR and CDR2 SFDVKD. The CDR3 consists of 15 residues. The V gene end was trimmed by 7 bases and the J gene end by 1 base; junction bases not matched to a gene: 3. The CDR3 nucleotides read TGTGCCACCAGGCGGACAGGGGAGAACACCGGGGAGCTGTTTTTT. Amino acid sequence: CATRRTGENTGELFF.

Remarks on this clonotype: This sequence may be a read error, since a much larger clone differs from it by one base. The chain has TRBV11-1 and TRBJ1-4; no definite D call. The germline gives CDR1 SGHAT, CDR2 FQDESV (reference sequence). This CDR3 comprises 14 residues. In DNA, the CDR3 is TGTGCCAGCAGCCCCGGGAACCGAAATGAAAGACTGTTTTTT. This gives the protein CASSPGNRNERLFF. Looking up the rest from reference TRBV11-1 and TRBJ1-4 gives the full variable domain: EAEVAQSPRYKITEKSQAVAFWCDPISGHATLYWYRQILGQGPELLVQFQDESVVDDSQLPKDRFSAERLKGVDSTLKIQPAELGDSAMYLCASSPGNRNERLFFGSGTQLSVL.

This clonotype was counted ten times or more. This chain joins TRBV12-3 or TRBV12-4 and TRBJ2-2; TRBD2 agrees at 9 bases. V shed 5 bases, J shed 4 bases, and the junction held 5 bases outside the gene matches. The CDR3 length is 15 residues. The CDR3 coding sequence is TGTGCCAGCAGTGGTAGCGGGAGAGTCACCGGGGAGCTGTTTTTT. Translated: CASSGSGRVTGELFF.

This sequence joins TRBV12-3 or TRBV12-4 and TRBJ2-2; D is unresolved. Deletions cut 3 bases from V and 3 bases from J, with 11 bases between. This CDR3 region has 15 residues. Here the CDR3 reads CASSFQTSDTGELFF. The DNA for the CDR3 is TGTGCCAGCAGTTTCCAGACATCGGACACCGGGGAGCTGTTTTTT.

CDR3 nucleotides: TGTGCCAGCACTAAGACTCCGGGCGGATCCTACGAGCAGTACTTC. The encoded protein is CASTKTPGGSYEQYF. The V and J genes are TRBV28 and TRBJ2-7, with D uncertain. CDR3 length: 15 amino acids. V was clipped by 7 bases and J by 1 base, with 17 bases between them. Germline CDR1 and CDR2: MDHEN and SYDVKM.

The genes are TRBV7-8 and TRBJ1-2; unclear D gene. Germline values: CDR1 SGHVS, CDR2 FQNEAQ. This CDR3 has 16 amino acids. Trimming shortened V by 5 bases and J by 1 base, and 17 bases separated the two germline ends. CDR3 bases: TGTGCCAGCAGCCCCAGGACTAGCGGACTTAACTATGGCTACACCTTC. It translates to CASSPRTSGLNYGYTF.